The present TCR beta chain was sequenced within a study of OX40 agonist ivuxolimab in advanced cancers. About the full investigation: The costimulatory receptor OX40 (CD134) was targeted by ivuxolimab, a fully human IgG2 agonistic monoclonal antibody. The purpose of peripheral TCRbeta sequencing was to test whether ivuxolimab changed TCR sequence diversity and led to clonal T-cell expansion. Prior anti-PD-1, anti-PD-L1 or anti-CTLA-4 therapy was permitted, and 30% to 50% of dose-escalation patients had received checkpoint inhibitors. Intravenous ivuxolimab was administered to patients every 2 weeks at six dose levels: 0.01, 0.1, 0.3, 1.5, 3 and 10 mg/kg. In the dose-escalation cohort, 65% to 90% of patients were male, and the mean age was roughly 60 years, with a range of roughly 23 to 85. The paper describes the monotherapy dose-escalation part (N ≈ 51 patients) of the phase I trial of ivuxolimab. Among the 52 dose-escalation patients, around 20 had hepatocellular carcinoma, approximately 15 melanoma, 9 renal cell carcinoma and 9 head and neck cancer. Partial responses occurred in three dose-escalation patients, of whom one had hepatocellular carcinoma and two had cutaneous melanoma.

The CDR3 runs 12 residues from the cysteine to the phenylalanine. The DNA shown is the 36-base CDR3, in frame from base 1. From the germline V gene, CDR1 is SNHLY and CDR2 is FYNNEI. Trimming accounts for 8 bases at V and 6 bases at J, while the number of junction bases matched to no gene is 3. As to this clone: Its antigen has not been determined. No base qualities exist here, and no much larger clone lies one base off it.

Genomic DNA was isolated from the sorted cells so that the TCRbeta CDR3 region could be sequenced. The immunoSEQ Assay was used to sequence the TCRbeta CDR3 regions. The table comes from immuneACCESS by way of TCRdb, which keeps in-frame sequences with V and J called. Part of the clones is missing from these tables; in studies checked, under half for an unresolved V gene and the rest for unknown reasons. The sample yields 35,000 to 45,000 clones; roughly 90% were counted once. The ten largest make up approximately 16% of the sample. Patients with autoimmune disease history or receiving systemic immunosuppression were excluded from the trial. In every dose cohort, peripheral blood was drawn for TCR sequencing at baseline, cycle 4 day 1, and cycle 7 day 1. Samples were obtained from an open-label, multicenter, first-in-human phase I dose-escalation trial of ivuxolimab. Adults with locally advanced or metastatic head and neck squamous cell, hepatocellular, melanoma or renal cell carcinoma were enrolled in the trial. CD4+ and CD8+ T cells were sorted separately from peripheral blood before TCR sequencing.

The research as a whole found: The antigen specificity of the peripheral T cells that underwent clonal expansion was not determined. Partial responders in the 0.1-3.0 mg/kg groups had among the lowest normalized peripheral clonal expansion, especially among CD8+ T cells. At doses of 0.1 to 3.0 mg/kg, clonal expansion of both CD4+ and CD8+ T cells in blood was seen between baseline and week 6. After ivuxolimab, CD8+ T cells had more expanded clones than CD4+ T cells on average. Low levels of normalized T-cell clonal expansion were also seen in some patients who did not respond.

The rearranged chain carries TRBV2 and TRBJ1-1, with 10 middle bases fitting TRBD1. The starting material was CD4+ or CD8+ T cells sorted from blood, obtained in a trial of the OX40 agonist ivuxolimab. The source is an adult with an advanced solid tumor such as melanoma, head and neck, liver or kidney cancer. In nucleotide form, the sequence is TGTGCCAGCCGAGGACAGGGGGCTGAAGCTTTCTTT. This is translated as CASRGQGAEAFF. The variable domain in full, with residues beyond the CDR3 obtained from the reference TRBV2 and TRBJ1-1 genes, is EPEVTQTPSHQVTQMGQEVILRCVPISNHLYFYWYRQILGQKVEFLVSFYNNEISEKSEIFDDQFSVERPDGSNFTLKIRSTKLEDSAMYFCASRGQGAEAFFGQGTRLTVV.